The 20 T cell receptor beta chains presented below share a single source sample, sequenced in a study of blood T cell repertoires in COVID-19. TCRdb's table, derived via immunoSEQ multiplex PCR, lists solely in-frame clones and lacks some. Counted here are around 95,000 clones, more than 75% occurring once; the ten biggest clones make up roughly 13%. Sequencing was performed on peripheral blood. The receptors originated from a human donor in a cohort sampled during active COVID-19.

In this sample, this clone turned up once. The CDR3 DNA reads TGTGCCAGCAGCGGATCCGGGGGCTACGAGCAGTACTTC. Encoded protein: CASSGSGGYEQYF. The chain uses TRBV5-4 and TRBJ2-7, with D possibly matching TRBD2 (6 bases). This CDR3 has 13 amino acids. V dropped 4 bases and J dropped 3 bases, with 11 bases sitting between them. Germline CDR1 reads SGHNT; CDR2 reads YYREEE (reference sequence).

This chain links TRBV12-3 or TRBV12-4 with TRBJ2-1; D remains ambiguous. CDR3 length: 13 residues. V dropped 3 bases and J dropped 5 bases, with 8 bases sitting between them. CDR3 sequence (DNA): TGTGCCAGCAGTTTTCACTTAAACAATGAGCAGTTCTTC. It is translated as CASSFHLNNEQFF.

Concerning this clone itself: The junction differs from germline at one of its ends, possibly a read error. The V gene is TRBV5-4, the J gene TRBJ2-7; D not certain. Germline CDR1 and CDR2: SGHNT and YYREEE (reference sequence). The CDR3 spans 13 residues. CDR3 sequence: CASSLDPAGEQYF. CDR3 in DNA: TGTGCCAGCAGTTTGGACCCAGCAGGCGAGCAGTACTTC.

The chain combines TRBV6-5 with TRBJ1-5; D perhaps matches TRBD1 (6 bases). Trimming took off 4 bases at V and 6 bases at J, with 10 bases between the two ends. CDR3 size: 13 residues. Germline V lookup: CDR1 MNHEY, CDR2 SVGAGI. CDR3 coding DNA: TGTGCCAGCAGTTCAACAGGGTCTCAGCCCCAGCATTTT. Residues: CASSSTGSQPQHF.

This chain connects TRBV9 to TRBJ1-5; a weak D match, TRBD1 (5 bases). CDR1 and CDR2 from the germline V gene are SGDLS and YYNGEE. CDR3 length equals 15 residues. Deletions cut 7 bases from V and 4 bases from J, with 18 bases between. The CDR3 nucleotides read TGTGCCAGCCGCTCGGGGGGGGGTAAGAATCAGCCCCAGCATTTT. Protein: CASRSGGGKNQPQHF.

This clone was counted once. The chain links TRBV18 to TRBJ2-4, with 7 positions matching TRBD2. The CDR3 runs to 16 residues. Germline-derived CDR1 and CDR2 are KGHSH and LQKENI. V trimming: 0 bases; J trimming: 4 bases; junction bases outside the gene matches: 6. The CDR3 nucleotides read TGTGCCAGCTCACCACCGATCGGCGGGGGTAAAAACATTCAGTACTTC. The encoded protein is CASSPPIGGGKNIQYF.

In nucleotides, the CDR3 is TGCAGCGTTGACAGGCAGACTGAAGCTTTCTTT. This encodes CSVDRQTEAFF. This sequence joins TRBV29-1 and TRBJ1-1; D call uncertain. V dropped 3 bases and J dropped 5 bases, with 7 bases sitting between them. The germline V gene has CDR1 SQVTM and CDR2 ANQGSEA. The CDR3 extends over 11 amino acids. Combining the CDR3 with reference TRBV29-1 and TRBJ1-1 gives the whole variable domain SAVISQKPSRDICQRGTSLTIQCQVDSQVTMMFWYRQQPGQSLTLIATANQGSEATYESGFVIDKFPISRPNLTFSTLTVSNMSPEDSSIYLCSVDRQTEAFFGQGTRLTVV.

V usage is TRBV6-2 or TRBV6-3 and J usage is TRBJ2-7, with D perhaps TRBD1 (5 bases). The V end was cut by 3 bases, the J end by 2 bases, with 14 bases between. CDR3 size: 15 residues. From germline, CDR1 is MNHEY and CDR2 SVGEGT. CDR3 in amino acids: CASSYGSLGAYEQYF. The CDR3 coding sequence is TGTGCCAGCAGTTATGGCAGCCTAGGGGCCTACGAGCAGTACTTC.

In regard to this clone: The junction departs from the called germline gene at one end, perhaps through a read error. The chain carries TRBV6-6 and TRBJ1-1; TRBD1 aligns across 7 bases. Looked up from germline, CDR1 is MNHNY and CDR2 is SVGAGI (reference sequence). This CDR3 is built from 12 residues. In DNA form, the CDR3 reads TGTGCCGGCAGGGGGGGAGGCACTGAAGCTTTCTTT. Protein product: CAGRGGGTEAFF.

The gene calls are TRBV5-1 and TRBJ2-7, with TRBD2 matching 7 bases. Trimming cost V 3 bases and J 0 bases; bases outside gene matches: 3. CDR3 length: 14 amino acids. The germline gives CDR1 SGHRS, CDR2 YFSETQ. The CDR3 loop reads CASSSGTNSYEQYF. In DNA, the CDR3 is TGCGCCAGCAGCTCCGGGACTAACTCCTACGAGCAGTACTTC. Complete variable domain (other parts from reference TRBV5-1 and TRBJ2-7): KAGVTQTPRYLIKTRGQQVTLSCSPISGHRSVSWYQQTPGQGLQFLFEYFSETQRNKGNFPGRFSGRQFSNSRSEMNVSTLELGDSALYLCASSSGTNSYEQYFGPGTRLTVT.

This chain joins TRBV2 and TRBJ2-7; the match to TRBD1 covers 10 bases. J was trimmed by 1 base and V by 3 bases; bases with no gene match: 3. In germline, CDR1 is SNHLY, CDR2 FYNNEI. The CDR3 spans 15 residues. CDR3 protein: CASSESGQGSYEQYF. The DNA for the CDR3 is TGTGCCAGCAGTGAGTCGGGACAGGGGTCCTACGAGCAGTACTTC. The complete variable domain, with remaining parts taken from reference TRBV2 and TRBJ2-7, reads EPEVTQTPSHQVTQMGQEVILRCVPISNHLYFYWYRQILGQKVEFLVSFYNNEISEKSEIFDDQFSVERPDGSNFTLKIRSTKLEDSAMYFCASSESGQGSYEQYFGPGTRLTVT.

The chain combines TRBV15 with TRBJ2-1, with TRBD2 as a possible D gene (5 bases). V was trimmed by 0 bases and J by 7 bases, leaving 13 bases between them. This CDR3 contains 15 residues. Germline values: CDR1 LNHNV, CDR2 YYDKDF (reference sequence). CDR3 DNA: TGTGCCACCAGCAGAGAAGGACTCGGCGGGAATGAGCAGTTCTTC. Translation gives CATSREGLGGNEQFF.

The chain joins TRBV7-2 to TRBJ2-1; TRBD2 matches 7 bases. With V trimmed by 0 bases and J by 10 bases, 6 bases remained unmatched. Germline V lookup: CDR1 SGHTA, CDR2 FQGNSA. The CDR3 totals 14 residues. The DNA for the CDR3 is TGTGCCAGCAGCTTAGCGACTAGCTTAGGGGAGCAGTTCTTC. This gives the protein CASSLATSLGEQFF.

The chain links TRBV24-1 to TRBJ2-4; 9 bases map to TRBD2. Looked up from germline, CDR1 is KGHDR and CDR2 is SFDVKD. This CDR3 region has 18 residues. V trimming: 4 bases; J trimming: 0 bases; junction bases outside the gene matches: 9. In nucleotides, the CDR3 is TGTGCCACCAGTGACTCGGGGCTAGCGGGGCTAGCCAAAAACATTCAGTACTTC. Its protein product is CATSDSGLAGLAKNIQYF.

This rearrangement joins TRBV19 to TRBJ2-4; D not resolved. Germline CDR1 and CDR2: LNHDA and SQIVND (reference sequence). CDR3 length equals 17 residues. V was shortened by 1 base and J by 0 bases, with 13 bases between the two germline ends. This CDR3 is CASSIATQLGAKNIQYF. CDR3 coding DNA: TGTGCCAGTAGTATAGCAACACAGCTGGGAGCCAAAAACATTCAGTACTTC.

J is TRBJ1-3 and V is TRBV5-1; 8 positions match TRBD1. Germline loops: CDR1 SGHRS, CDR2 YFSETQ. The CDR3 sequence is 14 residues long. The V and J ends lost 5 bases and 5 bases, in that order; junction bases with no gene match: 6. The DNA of the CDR3 is TGCGCCAGCAGAAACGGACAGGGTAGAAACACCATATATTTT. It specifies CASRNGQGRNTIYF.

The chain employs TRBV18 and TRBJ1-3; TRBD1 aligns across 8 bases. Germline loops: CDR1 KGHSH, CDR2 LQKENI. This CDR3 spans 16 amino acids. After removal of 3 bases from V and 4 bases from J, the junction contained 8 bases not matched to a gene. In DNA, the CDR3 is TGTGCCAGCTCACCTCTGGGACAGGCTGACGGAAACACCATATATTTT. Protein sequence: CASSPLGQADGNTIYF.

V gene TRBV5-1 combines with J gene TRBJ2-3; D is undetermined. The CDR3 has 14 amino acids. From germline, CDR1 is SGHRS and CDR2 YFSETQ. Between the trimmed V and J ends, which lost 1 base and 0 bases, there was a span of 6 bases. This CDR3 is CASSLSPSTDTQYF. The CDR3 nucleotides read TGCGCCAGCAGCTTGAGCCCGAGCACAGATACGCAGTATTTT.

V gene TRBV5-5 combines with J gene TRBJ1-2; D is perhaps TRBD1 (5 bases). Trimming pared 5 bases from V and 4 bases from J, leaving 21 bases between. This CDR3 contains 16 residues. Germline values: CDR1 SGHKS, CDR2 YYEKEE (reference sequence). The CDR3 here is CASSNPPGWGLYGYTF. The CDR3, as DNA: TGTGCCAGCAGTAACCCGCCTGGTTGGGGCCTCTATGGCTACACCTTC.

The chain employs TRBV6-5 and TRBJ1-2, with D maybe TRBD1 (5 bases). There are 14 residues in the CDR3. The germline V gene has CDR1 MNHEY and CDR2 SVGAGI. Trimming left V 0 bases short and J 5 bases short, with 10 bases between. CDR3 in amino acids: CASSYSNQGYGYTF. The CDR3 DNA is TGTGCCAGCAGTTACTCGAACCAGGGATATGGCTACACCTTC.